A single sample is the source of the 21 T cell receptor beta chains below, sequenced in a study of neurological immune-mediated disorders (dated by TCRdb to about 2019). Library prep was done by 5' RACE. The sample was run on an Illumina HiSeq 2500. TCRdb trimmed the raw reads at Q25, called clones with MiXCR and kept productive beta chains. Each record represents a unique CDR3 protein, reported with the most common genes and DNA among its rows. The sample profile shows approximately 32,000 distinct CDR3 sequences; around 7.8% of them were found once. About 4% of the sample is in the top ten clones. Sequenced sample: PBMCs. These receptors were collected from a woman between 35 and 50 years old in good health.

This clonotype has at least ten counts. A junction boundary mismatches the germline segment, possibly from a read error. The rearrangement links TRBV5-5 to TRBJ1-1; D is undetermined. CDR1 and CDR2 from the germline V gene are SGHKS and YYEKEE (reference sequence). The CDR3 totals 14 residues. The CDR3 reads CASTLFSGNTEAFF. In DNA, the CDR3 is TGTGCCAGCACCTTGTTTTCCGGGAACACTGAAGCTTTCTTT.

This clonotype was recorded at least ten times. This chain links TRBV6-1 with TRBJ2-1, with 9 bases matching TRBD2. Trimming cost V 1 base and J 4 bases; bases outside gene matches: 5. In germline, CDR1 is MNHNS, CDR2 SASEGT. This CDR3 spans 16 amino acids. CDR3 amino acids: CASSEEGTSRYNEQFF. CDR3 in DNA: TGTGCCAGCAGTGAAGAGGGGACTAGCAGATACAATGAGCAGTTCTTC.

This clonotype appeared many times. The CDR3 region has the DNA TGTGCCACTCGGACAGGGGAGTCCTACGAGCAGTACTTC. It codes for CATRTGESYEQYF. V usage is TRBV10-3 and J usage is TRBJ2-7, with 9 nucleotides matching TRBD1. In germline, CDR1 is ENHRY, CDR2 SYGVKD. The CDR3 runs 13 residues. V lost 10 bases and J lost 1; bases outside the gene matches: 5.

As concerns this clonotype: A read error may account for a junction end that differs from germline. The V and J genes are TRBV20-1 and TRBJ2-1; TRBD2 matches at 9 bases. CDR1 DFQATT and CDR2 SNEGSKA come from the germline V gene (reference sequence). The CDR3 is 17 amino acids. DNA for the CDR3: TGCAGTGCTAGAAAGGCTAGCGGGGCGGCGATCTACAATGAGCAGTTATTC. Protein: CSARKASGAAIYNEQLF.

This clonotype was seen many times. V gene TRBV27 combines with J gene TRBJ1-5; D is unclear. The V end lost 4 bases, the J end lost 1 base, and 11 bases lay between the germline ends. The CDR3 spans 15 residues. Germline CDR1 and CDR2: MNHEY and SMNVEV (reference sequence). The CDR3 loop reads CASSYDSRSNQPQHF. The CDR3 DNA sequence: TGTGCCAGCAGTTACGACTCGAGGAGCAATCAGCCCCAGCATTTT.

In this sample, this clonotype turned up many times. The rearrangement links TRBV7-9 to TRBJ2-5; either TRBD1 or TRBD2 may fit D (5 bases each). The CDR3 has 15 amino acids. CDR1 is SEHNR and CDR2 is FQNEAQ in the germline V gene (reference sequence). V lost 2 bases, J lost 5 bases, and 15 bases lay in between. The CDR3 DNA reads as TGTGCCAGCAGCTTATCGAGGGGTGGGACGGAGACCCAGTACTTC. Amino acid sequence: CASSLSRGGTETQYF. The variable domain in full, completed from reference TRBV7-9 and TRBJ2-5, reads DTGVSQNPRHKITKRGQNVTFRCDPISEHNRLYWYRQTLGQGPEFLTYFQNEAQLEKSRLLSDRFSAERPKGSFSTLEIQRTEQGDSAMYLCASSLSRGGTETQYFGPGTRLLVL.

This clonotype was found many times. The rearrangement links TRBV9 to TRBJ1-2; 11 nucleotides align to TRBD1. This CDR3 spans 12 amino acids. Unmatched junction bases numbered 0, after V lost 3 bases and J lost 8 bases. Germline lookup yields CDR1 SGDLS and CDR2 YYNGEE. The CDR3 protein is CASSGTGGGYTF. CDR3 bases: TGTGCCAGCAGCGGGACAGGGGGCGGCTACACCTTC.

This clonotype showed up many times. The chain recombines TRBV20-1 with TRBJ2-2; tentatively, D is TRBD2 (6 bases). Between the trimmed V and J ends, which lost 5 bases and 7 bases, there was a span of 14 bases. CDR1 DFQATT and CDR2 SNEGSKA come from the germline V gene (reference sequence). The length of the CDR3 is 13 residues. The CDR3 here is CSARGRDHGELFF. DNA of the CDR3: TGCAGTGCTCGAGGGCGGGACCACGGGGAGCTGTTTTTT.

At least ten counts were recorded for this clonotype. This chain connects TRBV20-1 to TRBJ2-7; perhaps D is TRBD1 or TRBD2 (6 bases each). The V and J ends lost 6 bases and 2 bases respectively, with 14 bases between them. Per the germline V gene, CDR1 is DFQATT and CDR2 is SNEGSKA (reference sequence). The CDR3 runs to 13 residues. CDR3 DNA: TGCAGTGCGGCGACAGGAGGGGCCTACGAGCAGTACTTC. This codes for CSAATGGAYEQYF.

This clonotype was observed many times. As DNA, the CDR3 is TGTGCCAGCAGCTCCCGGACTAGCGCTGCCTACGAGCAGTACTTC. This translates into CASSSRTSAAYEQYF. This chain links TRBV7-2 with TRBJ2-7, with TRBD2 identical over 9 bases. J lost 2 bases, V lost 4 bases, and 6 bases had no gene match. Looked up from germline, CDR1 is SGHTA and CDR2 is FQGNSA. CDR3 length equals 15 residues.

This clonotype showed up many times. The junction departs from germline at one end; a sequencing error may be responsible. V gene TRBV7-6 combines with J gene TRBJ2-7; 12 bases are shared with TRBD2. Germline assignment: CDR1 SGHVS and CDR2 FNYEAQ. The CDR3 sequence is 14 residues long. The CDR3 bases are TGTGCCAGCAGCCTAGCGGGAGGGCCAAGCGAGCAGTACTTC. This gives the protein CASSLAGGPSEQYF. The whole variable domain, remainder taken from reference TRBV7-6 and TRBJ2-7, is GAGVSQSPRYKVTKRGQDVALRCDPISGHVSLYWYRQALGQGPEFLTYFNYEAQQDKSGLPNDRFSAERPEGSISTLTIQRTEQRDSAMYRCASSLAGGPSEQYFGPGTRLTVT.

This chain uses TRBV18 with TRBJ2-5, with 10 bases matching TRBD2. V lost 0 bases to trimming and J lost 2 bases; unmatched junction nucleotides: 9. The germline CDR1 and CDR2 sequences are KGHSH and LQKENI. This CDR3 comprises 18 residues. The CDR3 spells CASSPPGLATTIQETQYF. Written as DNA, the CDR3 is TGTGCCAGCTCACCACCGGGACTAGCGACAACAATACAAGAGACCCAGTACTTC.

Many counts were recorded for this clonotype. The chain couples TRBV29-1 to TRBJ2-3, with 7 bases matching TRBD1. V shed 1 base and J 2 bases; nucleotides not matched to a gene: 3. The CDR3 is 14 amino acids. Germline values: CDR1 SQVTM, CDR2 ANQGSEA. CDR3: CSVEGQGYTDTQYF. CDR3 nucleotide sequence: TGCAGCGTTGAAGGACAGGGATACACAGATACGCAGTATTTT.

This clonotype was picked up many times. The chain carries TRBV14 and TRBJ2-3; D remains unclear. This CDR3 is built from 13 residues. From germline, CDR1 is SGHDN and CDR2 FVKESK. V gave up 5 bases and J gave up 4 bases, with 10 bases separating them. The CDR3 DNA reads as TGTGCCAGCAGCGGGATACCCCCAGATACGCAGTATTTT. Translated, it gives CASSGIPPDTQYF. Using reference TRBV14 and TRBJ2-3 for the parts outside the CDR3, the full variable domain is EAGVTQFPSHSVIEKGQTVTLRCDPISGHDNLYWYRRVMGKEIKFLLHFVKESKQDESGMPNNRFLAERTGGTYSTLKVQPAELEDSGVYFCASSGIPPDTQYFGPGTRLTVL.

This clonotype came up many times. The chain couples TRBV12-3 or TRBV12-4 to TRBJ2-3; D gene uncertain. With 1 base removed from V and 6 bases from J, the gap between germline ends came to 11 bases. The CDR3 loop spans 14 amino acids. CDR3 in DNA: TGTGCCAGCAGTTTAGGGCCCGTGTCGGATACGCAGTATTTT. Its protein product is CASSLGPVSDTQYF.

Many counts were recorded for this clonotype. J is TRBJ1-5 and V is TRBV29-1; D is ambiguous. This CDR3 is 14 amino acids long. Germline CDR1 and CDR2: SQVTM and ANQGSEA. Trimming removed 4 bases at V and 2 bases at J, with 12 bases between. This CDR3 is CSVALDLGNQPQHF. The CDR3 DNA sequence: TGCAGCGTTGCCCTCGACCTGGGCAATCAGCCCCAGCATTTT.

There are many counts of this clonotype. The gene calls are TRBV6-6 and TRBJ2-7, with D perhaps given as TRBD1 or TRBD2 (5 bases each). Germline loops: CDR1 MNHNY, CDR2 SVGAGI (reference sequence). CDR3 length equals 14 residues. V lost 3 bases, J lost 7 bases, and 16 bases lay in between. The CDR3 region has the DNA TGTGCCAGCAGTTATTCCGGGGCGGTGGGGGAGCAGTACTTC. It specifies CASSYSGAVGEQYF.

This clonotype was counted ten times or more. This sequence joins TRBV5-1 and TRBJ2-7, with D hard to call. The CDR3 extends over 16 amino acids. The V end lost 1 base, the J end lost 2 bases, and 16 bases lay between the germline ends. Looked up from germline, CDR1 is SGHRS and CDR2 is YFSETQ. The CDR3 DNA reads TGCGCCAGCAGCTTGAGGGTGAAGCGTGAGCCCTACGAGCAGTACTTC. This sequence encodes CASSLRVKREPYEQYF.

This clonotype was picked up many times. CDR3 sequence (DNA): TGCAGTGCTAGAGCGACAGGGGGAGAGACCCAGTACTTC. Encoded protein: CSARATGGETQYF. The chain carries TRBV20-1 and TRBJ2-5; 9 nucleotides agree with TRBD1. The CDR3 sequence is 13 residues long. Germline V gene sequence: CDR1 DFQATT, CDR2 SNEGSKA (reference sequence). The J segment lost 4 bases and the V segment lost 1 base, leaving 1 base of the junction unmatched.

This clonotype appeared many times. V gene TRBV10-3 combines with J gene TRBJ2-3, with TRBD2 matching 12 bases. Germline V gene data show CDR1 as ENHRY and CDR2 as SYGVKD. The CDR3 sequence is 18 residues long. The trim removed 6 bases at V and 0 bases at J, leaving 10 bases unmatched. As DNA, the CDR3 is TGTGCCATCAGACGGACTAGCGGGATAGGTTCTAGCACAGATACGCAGTATTTT. This codes for CAIRRTSGIGSSTDTQYF.

Many counts were recorded for this clonotype. V usage is TRBV28 and J usage is TRBJ1-3; 7 positions agree with TRBD1. Germline values: CDR1 MDHEN, CDR2 SYDVKM. The J segment lost 1 base and the V segment lost 4 bases, leaving 10 bases of the junction unmatched. The CDR3 sequence is 17 residues long. For the CDR3, the DNA is TGTGCCAGCAGTTCCGGTGGACAGGTCCGTTCTGGAAACACCATATATTTT. Translating it yields CASSSGGQVRSGNTIYF.